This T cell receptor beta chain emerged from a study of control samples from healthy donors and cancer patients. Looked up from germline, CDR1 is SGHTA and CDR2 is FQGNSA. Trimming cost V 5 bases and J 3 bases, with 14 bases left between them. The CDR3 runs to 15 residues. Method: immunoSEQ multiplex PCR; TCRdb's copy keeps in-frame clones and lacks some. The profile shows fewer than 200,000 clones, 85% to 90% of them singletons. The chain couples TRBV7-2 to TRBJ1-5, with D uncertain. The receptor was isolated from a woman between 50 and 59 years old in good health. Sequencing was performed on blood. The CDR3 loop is CASSHRSHDNQPQHF. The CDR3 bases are TGTGCCAGCAGCCATAGAAGCCACGACAATCAGCCCCAGCATTTT.